One and the same sample provided the 5 T cell receptor beta chains below, sequenced in a study of neoadjuvant anti-PD-1 for oral cavity cancer. This sample's time point: after neoadjuvant nivolumab, at surgical resection. Profiled with immunoSEQ multiplex PCR; TCRdb holds only in-frame clones, not every one. The sample shows around 13,000 clones, under 85% of them seen only once. Sample: PBMCs, taken after nivolumab (anti-PD-1) treatment. The receptors shown here come from a person aged 35-79 years with oral cavity squamous cell carcinoma.

V usage is TRBV19 and J usage is TRBJ2-1, with D possibly being TRBD1 (5 bases). Germline assignment: CDR1 LNHDA and CDR2 SQIVND (reference sequence). This CDR3 is built from 15 residues. V was shortened by 9 bases and J by 2 bases, with 17 bases between the two germline ends. The CDR3 DNA is TGTGCCAGCCAAAAAGGCAGGGAACCCTACAATGAGCAGTTCTTC. It specifies CASQKGREPYNEQFF.

This chain joins TRBV7-9 and TRBJ2-1; TRBD1 agrees at 7 bases. Looked up from germline, CDR1 is SEHNR and CDR2 is FQNEAQ (reference sequence). The CDR3 totals 16 residues. J was trimmed by 7 bases and V by 1 base; bases with no gene match: 10. The CDR3 region has the DNA TGTGCCAGCAGCTTAGGTTACAGGGGCGATCGAAATGAGCAGTTCTTC. Its protein product is CASSLGYRGDRNEQFF.

The genes are TRBV11-2 and TRBJ1-3; no clear D. Between the trimmed V and J ends, which lost 1 base and 0 bases, there was a span of 7 bases. The V gene's germline CDR1 is SGHAT and CDR2 FQNNGV. The CDR3 totals 15 residues. The CDR3 sequence: CASSLAVISGNTIYF. The CDR3 coding sequence is TGTGCCAGCAGCTTAGCAGTAATCTCTGGAAACACCATATATTTT.

This chain connects TRBV7-9 to TRBJ1-2; D not certain. V was cut by 4 bases and J by 3 bases, with 21 bases left in between. This CDR3 comprises 17 residues. Looked up from germline, CDR1 is SEHNR and CDR2 is FQNEAQ (reference sequence). CDR3 bases: TGTGCCAGCAGCTCCACAATCGCCCCGGATGAGGACTATGGCTACACCTTC. Encoded protein: CASSSTIAPDEDYGYTF.

This rearrangement joins TRBV11-2 to TRBJ2-7; D is ambiguous. Per germline, CDR1 SGHAT and CDR2 FQNNGV. The V end lost 8 bases, the J end lost 4 bases, and 12 bases lay between the germline ends. This CDR3 is built from 12 residues. CDR3 nucleotide sequence: TGTGCCAGCGCTGGGCGGCATTACGAGCAGTACTTC. Residues: CASAGRHYEQYF. Filled out from reference TRBV11-2 and TRBJ2-7, the complete variable domain reads EAGVAQSPRYKIIEKRQSVAFWCNPISGHATLYWYQQILGQGPKLLIQFQNNGVVDDSQLPKDRFSAERLKGVDSTLKIQPAKLEDSAVYLCASAGRHYEQYFGPGTRLTVT.